The 13 T cell receptor beta chains reported below all come from one sample, sequenced in a study of shared clonotypes between healthy human individuals. In the naive CD8 group, cells lacked CD45RO and were positively selected for CCR7, so terminally differentiated effector memory CD45RA+ cells were left out. Generated by immunoSEQ multiplex PCR, the TCRdb table keeps only in-frame clones and is missing some. The table lists around 1,900,000 clones, around 93% of them singletons, with about 1.7% in the top ten. The sequenced sample was naive CD8+ T cells from PBMCs. Receptors were obtained from a man younger than 35 in good health. Some clones in this sample may be carry-over from other donors' samples.

The chain recombines TRBV13 with TRBJ2-7, with 10 bases that match TRBD2. V shed 5 bases, J shed 1 base, and the junction held 5 bases outside the gene matches. This CDR3 region has 15 residues. The germline CDR1 and CDR2 sequences are PRHDT and FYEKMQ (reference sequence). The CDR3 loop reads CASSATSGTSYEQYF. The CDR3 nucleotides read TGTGCCAGCAGCGCAACTAGCGGGACATCCTACGAGCAGTACTTC.

The chain uses TRBV28 and TRBJ2-7; perhaps TRBD2 as D (6 bases). The V gene lost 8 bases and the J gene lost 3 bases, with 11 bases spanning the gap. Germline assignment: CDR1 MDHEN and CDR2 SYDVKM. The CDR3 consists of 12 residues. The CDR3 sequence is CASGEVGYEQYF. In nucleotides, the CDR3 is TGTGCCAGCGGGGAGGTAGGCTACGAGCAGTACTTC. The full variable domain, with the rest looked up from reference TRBV28 and TRBJ2-7, is DVKVTQSSRYLVKRTGEKVFLECVQDMDHENMFWYRQDPGLGLRLIYFSYDVKMKEKGDIPEGYSVSREKKERFSLILESASTNQTSMYLCASGEVGYEQYFGPGTRLTVT.

The chain carries TRBV6-5 and TRBJ1-2; D unresolved. The CDR3 extends over 15 amino acids. V dropped 2 bases and J dropped 4 bases, with 14 bases sitting between them. Germline CDR1 is MNHEY and CDR2 is SVGAGI. The chain's CDR3 is CASSYRAQGSYGYTF. The CDR3 nucleotides read TGTGCCAGCAGTTACCGGGCACAAGGGAGCTATGGCTACACCTTC.

The chain couples TRBV5-5 to TRBJ2-7; 16 positions agree with TRBD2. CDR3 length: 18 residues. Germline V gives CDR1 SGHKS, CDR2 YYEKEE (reference sequence). V lost 3 bases and J lost 3; bases outside the gene matches: 9. The CDR3 region is CASSSLGTSGRESYEQYF. The DNA of the CDR3 is TGTGCCAGCAGCTCGCTTGGGACTAGCGGGAGGGAGAGCTACGAGCAGTACTTC.

This chain joins TRBV7-9 and TRBJ2-5; D tentatively fits TRBD1 or TRBD2 (5 bases each). CDR3 length: 13 residues. Germline lookup yields CDR1 SEHNR and CDR2 FQNEAQ (reference sequence). Between the trimmed V and J ends, which lost 5 bases and 10 bases, there was a span of 17 bases. CDR3 residues: CASSLGGPSGQYF. The DNA for the CDR3 is TGTGCCAGCAGCCTTGGGGGACCGTCGGGCCAGTACTTC.

The V gene is TRBV19, the J gene TRBJ2-7, with D unclear. The germline V gene has CDR1 LNHDA and CDR2 SQIVND (reference sequence). This CDR3 is built from 13 residues. V dropped 3 bases and J dropped 2 bases, with 8 bases sitting between them. The CDR3 sequence: CASSMAVAYEQYF. CDR3 DNA sequence: TGTGCCAGTAGTATGGCAGTGGCCTACGAGCAGTACTTC.

J is TRBJ2-1 and V is TRBV5-1; 9 bases agree with TRBD2. V dropped 0 bases and J dropped 8; count of bases not matched to a gene: 12. The CDR3 runs to 17 residues. The germline CDR1 and CDR2 sequences are SGHRS and YFSETQ. The CDR3 loop is CASSLVWREGLFHEQFF. CDR3 DNA: TGCGCCAGCAGCTTGGTGTGGCGGGAGGGCCTGTTTCATGAGCAGTTCTTC.

V usage is TRBV30 and J usage is TRBJ1-4; possible D gene TRBD1, 5 bases. The ends were cut back, 2 bases at V and 10 bases at J, with 14 bases in the middle. Germline V CDR1 and CDR2: GTSNPN, SVGIG (reference sequence). CDR3 length: 13 amino acids. CDR3 residues: CAWSKGRSGKLFF. Here the CDR3 DNA reads TGTGCCTGGAGTAAGGGACGATCGGGAAAACTGTTTTTT.

The chain couples TRBV9 to TRBJ2-5, with 11 bases matching TRBD2. Germline-derived CDR1 and CDR2 are SGDLS and YYNGEE. The CDR3 sequence is 15 residues long. V was pared by 4 bases and J by 5 bases, with 7 bases of the junction left unmatched. This chain's CDR3 is CASSRGLADAETQYF. CDR3 bases: TGTGCCAGCAGCCGGGGACTAGCGGATGCTGAGACCCAGTACTTC.

The rearrangement joins TRBV7-9 to TRBJ1-1; D is undetermined. The CDR3 is 16 amino acids. The germline V gene has CDR1 SEHNR and CDR2 FQNEAQ (reference sequence). Trimming cost V 0 bases and J 1 base, with 12 bases left between them. The CDR3 loop reads CASSLAPGGENTEAFF. In DNA, the CDR3 is TGTGCCAGCAGCTTAGCGCCCGGCGGAGAGAACACTGAAGCTTTCTTT.

The V and J genes are TRBV25-1 and TRBJ2-3; D gene unclear. The CDR3 sequence is 12 residues long. Trimming removed 3 bases at V and 4 bases at J, with 5 bases between. CDR1 MGHDK and CDR2 SYGVNS come from the germline V gene. The CDR3 is CASSDRADTQYF. The CDR3 nucleotides read TGTGCCAGCAGTGATCGGGCAGATACGCAGTATTTT.

V is TRBV7-9 and J is TRBJ2-7; possible D gene TRBD1, 6 bases. V was shortened by 5 bases and J by 1 base, with 15 bases between the two germline ends. The CDR3 has 15 residues. Germline CDR1 is SEHNR and CDR2 is FQNEAQ (reference sequence). The CDR3 DNA sequence: TGTGCCAGCAGCACCGTACAGGGCCCGTCCTACGAGCAGTACTTC. The encoded protein is CASSTVQGPSYEQYF.

The gene calls are TRBV6-5 and TRBJ1-1; D gene unclear. Germline loops: CDR1 MNHEY, CDR2 SVGAGI. The CDR3 is made up of 14 amino acids. V lost 2 bases and J 10 bases, leaving 17 bases between the germline ends. The chain's CDR3 is CASSYEAAPSGAFF. The CDR3 DNA reads as TGTGCCAGCAGTTACGAGGCAGCTCCGTCGGGAGCTTTCTTT.